These T cell receptor beta chains were read from a single sample in a study of cytomegalovirus exposure and HLA in healthy donors. TCRdb's copy holds only in-frame clones and misses some; the assay was immunoSEQ multiplex PCR. Seen here are hundreds of thousands of clones, over 85% observed once, and the top ten hold 2% to 3%. Sequencing was done on a sample of PBMCs. These receptors all come from a woman in her late teens or twenties in good health and CMV-seronegative. Both conserved end residues are part of each CDR3. D genes are given only for firm matches. Rows may omit the clone size; those that give it use once, few, many or a size class.

CASSLYGQVQQYF TGTGCCAGCAGTCTCTACGGACAGGTCCAGCAGTACTTC TRBJ2-7 - 13 TRBD1 TRBV27
CASSIQGPTNEKLFF TGTGCCAGTAGTATTCAGGGGCCGACTAATGAAAAACTGTTTTTT TRBJ1-4 once 15 - TRBV19
CASSLGGDPYNEQFF TGTGCCAGCAGCTTAGGGGGCGATCCCTACAATGAGCAGTTCTTC TRBJ2-1 - 15 - TRBV7-3
CASSKPDRAFNYGYTF TGTGCCAGCAGCAAACCCGACAGGGCTTTTAACTATGGCTACACCTTC TRBJ1-2 - 16 TRBD1 TRBV5-4
CASSLRLAGYNEQFF TGTGCCAGCAGCTTAAGATTAGCGGGTTACAATGAGCAGTTCTTC TRBJ2-1 - 15 TRBD2 TRBV11-2
CASSPRPTGESSGYTF TGTGCCAGCAGCCCCCGCCCGACAGGGGAGAGTAGTGGCTACACCTTC TRBJ1-2 once 16 TRBD1 TRBV6-4
CASGQATGELFF TGTGCCAGTGGACAGGCCACCGGGGAGCTGTTTTTT TRBJ2-2 - 12 TRBD1 TRBV7-9
CASSQDYPGDPSREQFF TGCGCCAGCAGCCAAGACTATCCAGGGGACCCTTCCCGTGAGCAGTTCTTC TRBJ2-1 - 17 - TRBV4-1
CASSPGDRNEKLFF TGTGCCAGCAGCCCTGGGGACAGGAATGAAAAACTGTTTTTT TRBJ1-4 - 14 TRBD1 TRBV9
CAFRGRHYGYTF TGTGCCTTCCGGGGTAGACACTATGGCTACACCTTC TRBJ1-2 - 12 - TRBV9
CASQDTFYGYTF TGTGCCAGTCAGGACACGTTCTATGGCTACACCTTC TRBJ1-2 - 12 - TRBV28
CASSLFGLAGSEQFF TGTGCCAGCAGCTTGTTTGGACTAGCGGGGAGTGAGCAGTTCTTC TRBJ2-1 - 15 TRBD2 TRBV5-6
CASGGPGTGYNEQFF TGTGCTAGTGGTGGGCCCGGGACAGGCTACAATGAGCAGTTCTTC TRBJ2-1 - 15 TRBD1 TRBV12-5
CATSRYQRDRRNTEAFF TGTGCCACCAGCAGATATCAAAGGGACAGGAGGAACACTGAAGCTTTCTTT TRBJ1-1 - 17 TRBD1 TRBV15
CATSSTRSRDRILSSGNTIYF TGTGCCACCAGCAGCACTAGATCCCGGGACAGGATCCTCAGCTCTGGAAACACCATATATTTT TRBJ1-3 - 21 TRBD1 TRBV15
CASSFLSREQYF TGTGCCAGCAGCTTTCTAAGTCGGGAGCAGTACTTC TRBJ2-7 - 12 - TRBV7-6
CASRFSGTGTYEQYF TGTGCCAGCAGATTTTCCGGGACAGGGACCTACGAGCAGTACTTC TRBJ2-7 - 15 TRBD1 TRBV6-5
CASSHLLAGFSGANVLTF TGTGCCAGCAGCCACTTACTAGCGGGCTTCTCTGGGGCCAACGTCCTGACTTTC TRBJ2-6 - 18 TRBD2 TRBV4-2
CASNPRTGQNSPLHF TGTGCCAGCAACCCACGGACAGGACAAAATTCACCCCTCCACTTT TRBJ1-6 - 15 TRBD1 TRBV6-5
CASSVEQLNTYEQYF TGTGCCAGCAGTGTGGAACAGCTTAATACCTACGAGCAGTACTTC TRBJ2-7 - 15 - TRBV2
CASSWTGGTEAFF TGTGCCAGCAGTTGGACAGGGGGCACTGAAGCTTTCTTT TRBJ1-1 - 13 TRBD1 TRBV6-5
CASSLGLAAEQETQYF TGCGCCAGCAGCCTAGGACTAGCGGCGGAACAAGAGACCCAGTACTTC TRBJ2-5 once 16 TRBD2 TRBV5-1
CASIGPGDYGYTF TGTGCCAGTATTGGGCCGGGGGACTATGGCTACACCTTC TRBJ1-2 - 13 - TRBV19
CASSEFDGGNTEAFF TGTGCCAGCAGTGAATTTGACGGGGGGAACACTGAAGCTTTCTTT TRBJ1-1 - 15 - TRBV2
CASSVQGNQPQHF TGTGCCAGCAGCGTACAGGGTAACCAGCCCCAGCATTTT TRBJ1-5 - 13 - TRBV7-8
CASRDRGAPPDTQYF TGTGCCAGTAGGGACAGGGGGGCCCCCCCAGATACGCAGTATTTT TRBJ2-3 - 15 TRBD1 TRBV19